Listed below are T cell receptor beta chains from one sample, sequenced in a study of CD8 T cells in ankylosing spondylitis. TCRdb re-called the 5' RACE reads through MiXCR, storing one row per CDR3 protein. The sample consists of about 150,000 distinct CDR3 sequences, about 7.3% of them appearing once. Input material: blood, either unsorted or a sorted T cell fraction (not recorded which). Receptors were obtained from a female donor with ankylosing spondylitis or in good health (not recorded which). Both conserved end residues are part of each CDR3. D genes are given only for firm matches. Not every row has a clone size; where given, it reads once, few, many or a size class.

d_call: TRBD1; v_call: TRBV12-3/TRBV12-4; clone_size: many; j_call: TRBJ1-3; cdr3_aa: CASSPQQGISGNTIYF; cdr3_nt: TGTGCCAGCAGTCCACAACAGGGGATCTCTGGAAACACCATATATTTT
d_call: .; v_call: TRBV29-1; clone_size: .; j_call: TRBJ2-3; cdr3_aa: CSVEDFVGSRRFTDTQYF; cdr3_nt: TGCAGCGTTGAAGATTTCGTGGGGTCGCGGAGGTTTACAGATACGCAGTATTTT
d_call: .; v_call: TRBV7-2; clone_size: .; j_call: TRBJ1-6; cdr3_aa: CASSLGSSPLHF; cdr3_nt: TGTGCCAGCAGCTTAGGATCTTCACCCCTCCACTTT
d_call: .; v_call: TRBV19; clone_size: few; j_call: TRBJ1-2; cdr3_aa: CASSIDASYGYTF; cdr3_nt: TGTGCCAGTAGTATAGATGCGAGCTATGGCTACACCTTC
d_call: TRBD1; v_call: TRBV2; clone_size: .; j_call: TRBJ2-2; cdr3_aa: CASRYGQGPNTGELFF; cdr3_nt: TGTGCCAGCAGATACGGACAGGGGCCGAACACCGGGGAGCTGTTTTTT
d_call: .; v_call: TRBV7-9; clone_size: few; j_call: TRBJ1-2; cdr3_aa: CASSLKGRDGYTF; cdr3_nt: TGTGCCAGCAGCTTAAAGGGGAGGGATGGCTACACCTTC
d_call: .; v_call: TRBV5-1; clone_size: many; j_call: TRBJ2-7; cdr3_aa: CASSLEGDDYEQYF; cdr3_nt: TGCGCCAGCAGCTTGGAGGGAGATGACTACGAGCAGTACTTC
d_call: .; v_call: TRBV5-1; clone_size: many; j_call: TRBJ2-5; cdr3_aa: CASSLEEGRGQETQYF; cdr3_nt: TGCGCCAGCAGCTTGGAAGAGGGGCGGGGGCAGGAGACCCAGTACTTC
d_call: .; v_call: TRBV9; clone_size: many; j_call: TRBJ2-1; cdr3_aa: CASSVGGSHNEQFF; cdr3_nt: TGTGCCAGCAGCGTAGGAGGGAGCCACAATGAGCAGTTCTTC
d_call: .; v_call: TRBV15; clone_size: many; j_call: TRBJ2-5; cdr3_aa: CATLSEWETQYF; cdr3_nt: TGTGCCACCCTTAGCGAGTGGGAGACCCAGTACTTC
d_call: .; v_call: TRBV12-3/TRBV12-4; clone_size: many; j_call: TRBJ2-5; cdr3_aa: CASRASYGAQYF; cdr3_nt: TGTGCCAGCAGGGCCTCATACGGGGCCCAGTACTTC
d_call: TRBD1; v_call: TRBV13; clone_size: many; j_call: TRBJ2-3; cdr3_aa: CASSLEGDRGTDTQYF; cdr3_nt: TGTGCCAGCAGCTTAGAGGGGGACAGGGGGACAGATACGCAGTATTTT
d_call: TRBD1; v_call: TRBV12-3/TRBV12-4; clone_size: many; j_call: TRBJ2-6; cdr3_aa: CASSRQGLTSGANVLTF; cdr3_nt: TGTGCCAGCAGTCGACAGGGCCTTACCTCTGGGGCCAACGTCCTGACTTTC
d_call: .; v_call: TRBV18; clone_size: many; j_call: TRBJ2-5; cdr3_aa: CASSPRTVQETQYF; cdr3_nt: TGTGCCAGCTCACCCCGGACAGTTCAAGAGACCCAGTACTTC
d_call: TRBD1; v_call: TRBV5-8; clone_size: many; j_call: TRBJ1-2; cdr3_aa: CASSFAPTGVYGYTF; cdr3_nt: TGTGCCAGCAGCTTCGCACCGACAGGGGTCTATGGCTACACCTTC
d_call: .; v_call: TRBV6-1; clone_size: .; j_call: TRBJ1-1; cdr3_aa: CASSSRQMNTEAFF; cdr3_nt: TGTGCCAGCAGTAGCCGACAGATGAACACTGAAGCTTTCTTT
d_call: TRBD2; v_call: TRBV5-4; clone_size: many; j_call: TRBJ2-2; cdr3_aa: CASSLGTSVSGELFF; cdr3_nt: TGTGCCAGCAGCTTGGGCACTAGCGTTAGCGGGGAGCTGTTTTTT
d_call: TRBD1; v_call: TRBV7-6; clone_size: .; j_call: TRBJ2-2; cdr3_aa: CASSLEGAWNTGELFF; cdr3_nt: TGTGCCAGCAGCTTAGAGGGGGCTTGGAACACCGGGGAGCTGTTTTTT
d_call: .; v_call: TRBV12-3/TRBV12-4; clone_size: many; j_call: TRBJ1-5; cdr3_aa: CASSFRSGSNQPQHF; cdr3_nt: TGTGCCAGCAGTTTCCGGTCAGGGAGCAATCAGCCCCAGCATTTT
d_call: .; v_call: TRBV25-1; clone_size: many; j_call: TRBJ1-2; cdr3_aa: CASSEYPIGQINYGYTF; cdr3_nt: TGTGCCAGCAGTGAATATCCGATCGGACAGATTAACTATGGCTACACCTTC
d_call: .; v_call: TRBV7-3; clone_size: .; j_call: TRBJ2-2; cdr3_aa: CASSLTQGPGGELFF; cdr3_nt: TGTGCCAGCAGCTTAACCCAGGGCCCCGGCGGGGAGCTGTTTTTT
d_call: TRBD1; v_call: TRBV12-3/TRBV12-4; clone_size: many; j_call: TRBJ1-4; cdr3_aa: CASSWDSTGEKLFF; cdr3_nt: TGTGCCAGCAGTTGGGACAGTACCGGTGAAAAACTGTTTTTT
d_call: .; v_call: TRBV27; clone_size: many; j_call: TRBJ1-2; cdr3_aa: CASSPQGRDYGYTF; cdr3_nt: TGTGCCAGCAGTCCCCAGGGGCGCGACTATGGCTACACCTTC
d_call: .; v_call: TRBV20-1; clone_size: few; j_call: TRBJ2-7; cdr3_aa: CSARDREQYF; cdr3_nt: TGCAGTGCTAGAGATCGCGAGCAGTACTTC
d_call: .; v_call: TRBV25-1; clone_size: many; j_call: TRBJ1-2; cdr3_aa: CASSGRVDGYTF; cdr3_nt: TGTGCCAGCAGTGGCAGGGTCGATGGCTACACCTTC
d_call: .; v_call: TRBV10-3; clone_size: many; j_call: TRBJ1-2; cdr3_aa: CAISDQTAGNYGYTF; cdr3_nt: TGTGCCATCAGTGACCAGACAGCGGGAAACTATGGCTACACCTTC
d_call: .; v_call: TRBV7-3; clone_size: many; j_call: TRBJ2-7; cdr3_aa: CASSLKGGGAEQYF; cdr3_nt: TGTGCCAGCAGCTTAAAGGGGGGGGGGGCCGAGCAGTACTTC
d_call: TRBD2; v_call: TRBV11-2; clone_size: .; j_call: TRBJ2-3; cdr3_aa: CASSLGWRGGRSSDTQYF; cdr3_nt: TGTGCCAGCAGTCTAGGATGGCGGGGGGGCCGGTCCTCAGATACGCAGTATTTT
d_call: TRBD1; v_call: TRBV9; clone_size: many; j_call: TRBJ2-7; cdr3_aa: CASSVSPGTGEGSNEQYF; cdr3_nt: TGTGCCAGCAGCGTATCCCCCGGGACAGGGGAAGGTAGTAACGAGCAGTACTTC
d_call: .; v_call: TRBV18; clone_size: many; j_call: TRBJ2-4; cdr3_aa: CASSQGLLPDIQYF; cdr3_nt: TGTGCCAGCTCCCAGGGATTACTTCCAGACATTCAGTACTTC
d_call: .; v_call: TRBV15; clone_size: many; j_call: TRBJ2-7; cdr3_aa: CATSRVGTGEQYF; cdr3_nt: TGTGCCACCAGCAGAGTTGGTACCGGCGAGCAGTACTTC
d_call: .; v_call: TRBV12-3/TRBV12-4; clone_size: many; j_call: TRBJ2-1; cdr3_aa: CASSLLGRQIDSYNEQFF; cdr3_nt: TGTGCCAGCAGTTTACTAGGCAGGCAAATCGACTCCTACAATGAGCAGTTCTTC
d_call: .; v_call: TRBV12-5; clone_size: many; j_call: TRBJ2-3; cdr3_aa: CASGLSTDTQYF; cdr3_nt: TGTGCTAGTGGCCTGAGTACAGATACGCAGTATTTT
d_call: TRBD2; v_call: TRBV7-2; clone_size: .; j_call: TRBJ2-1; cdr3_aa: CASSLASGGALDEQFF; cdr3_nt: TGTGCCAGCAGCTTAGCTAGCGGGGGGGCATTGGATGAGCAGTTCTTC
d_call: TRBD1; v_call: TRBV11-1; clone_size: many; j_call: TRBJ2-5; cdr3_aa: CASSVMGTEETQYF; cdr3_nt: TGTGCCAGCAGCGTCATGGGGACAGAAGAGACCCAGTACTTC
d_call: .; v_call: TRBV6-6; clone_size: .; j_call: TRBJ2-7; cdr3_aa: CASSYIYEQYF; cdr3_nt: TGTGCCAGCAGTTACATATACGAGCAGTACTTC
d_call: .; v_call: TRBV13; clone_size: many; j_call: TRBJ1-5; cdr3_aa: CASSSSGSGGNQPQHF; cdr3_nt: TGTGCCAGCAGCTCATCTGGGTCGGGGGGGAATCAGCCCCAGCATTTT
d_call: .; v_call: TRBV27; clone_size: many; j_call: TRBJ2-2; cdr3_aa: CASSTPTPRGTGELFF; cdr3_nt: TGTGCCAGCAGTACCCCGACTCCACGCGGCACCGGGGAGCTGTTTTTT
d_call: .; v_call: TRBV20-1; clone_size: many; j_call: TRBJ1-2; cdr3_aa: CSAGGTSNYGYTF; cdr3_nt: TGCAGTGCTGGTGGGACAAGCAACTATGGCTACACCTTC
d_call: .; v_call: TRBV5-1; clone_size: many; j_call: TRBJ2-1; cdr3_aa: CASSFWGSRSSYNEQFF; cdr3_nt: TGCGCCAGCAGCTTCTGGGGGAGTCGAAGCTCCTACAATGAGCAGTTCTTC
d_call: .; v_call: TRBV5-1; clone_size: many; j_call: TRBJ1-6; cdr3_aa: CASSLAGTGSPLHF; cdr3_nt: TGCGCCAGCAGCTTGGCCGGGACTGGTTCACCCCTCCACTTT
d_call: .; v_call: TRBV4-1; clone_size: few; j_call: TRBJ1-2; cdr3_aa: CATGSSLNYGYTF; cdr3_nt: TGCGCCACGGGGTCCAGCTTGAACTATGGCTACACCTTC
d_call: TRBD1; v_call: TRBV5-1; clone_size: many; j_call: TRBJ1-1; cdr3_aa: CASSLGAQGMNTEAFF; cdr3_nt: TGCGCCAGCAGCTTGGGGGCACAGGGGATGAACACTGAAGCTTTCTTT
d_call: .; v_call: TRBV27; clone_size: many; j_call: TRBJ2-7; cdr3_aa: CASSAHGGAAYEQYF; cdr3_nt: TGTGCCAGCAGTGCCCATGGGGGGGCGGCCTACGAGCAGTACTTC
d_call: .; v_call: TRBV5-1; clone_size: many; j_call: TRBJ1-3; cdr3_aa: CASRVGQGGLNTIYF; cdr3_nt: TGCGCCAGCAGGGTCGGTCAGGGTGGCCTCAACACCATATATTTT
d_call: .; v_call: TRBV7-2; clone_size: .; j_call: TRBJ1-4; cdr3_aa: CASTLGPLEKLFF; cdr3_nt: TGTGCCAGCACCCTTGGACCTCTCGAAAAACTGTTTTTT
d_call: .; v_call: TRBV5-5; clone_size: many; j_call: TRBJ2-7; cdr3_aa: CASSFGPSSSYEQYF; cdr3_nt: TGTGCCAGCAGCTTCGGCCCATCAAGCTCCTACGAGCAGTACTTC